The rows below give T cell receptor beta chains drawn from one sample of a study of CD4 T cells in relation to SARS-CoV-2 and coronaviruses. For these receptors, no antigen is known. The table came from immunoSEQ multiplex PCR; TCRdb's copy has only in-frame clones and leaves some out. This sample has some 38,000 clones; around four fifths occur once, and the top ten carry around 21%. The sample taken for sequencing was memory CD4+ T cells from PBMCs, cultured in vitro. The receptor set was obtained from an adult with COVID-19. Each CDR3 is given with its conserved first and last residue. A D gene is named only where the DNA matches it firmly. Size is omitted from some rows. Given values are once, few, many or a class for expanded clones.

d_gene	abundance	v_gene	j_gene	CDR3aa	CDR3nt
TRBD1	NA	TRBV2	TRBJ2-5	CASAPGTGEETQYF	TGTGCCAGCGCCCCCGGGACAGGGGAAGAGACCCAGTACTTC
NA	NA	TRBV12-3/TRBV12-4	TRBJ2-3	CASRTSTDTQYF	TGTGCCAGCAGGACTAGCACAGATACGCAGTATTTT
NA	few	TRBV28	TRBJ1-2	CASSFGGNYGYTF	TGTGCCAGCAGTTTCGGGGGGAACTATGGCTACACCTTC
NA	NA	TRBV18	TRBJ1-1	CASSPQSEGANGAAFF	TGTGCCAGCTCACCACAAAGTGAAGGTGCTAACGGGGCAGCTTTCTTT
NA	NA	TRBV7-2	TRBJ2-5	CASSLEIQETQYF	TGTGCCAGCAGCTTAGAGATCCAAGAGACCCAGTACTTC
NA	once	TRBV7-3	TRBJ2-1	CASSLGGQRFYNEQFF	TGTGCCAGCAGCCTCGGCGGACAGAGATTTTACAATGAGCAGTTCTTC
TRBD2	NA	TRBV7-8	TRBJ2-7	CASSLLRTSGSVFHEQYF	TGTGCCAGCAGCTTACTTCGGACTAGCGGGAGTGTTTTCCACGAGCAGTACTTC
TRBD2	NA	TRBV11-2	TRBJ2-1	CASSLFPGLAVFNEQFF	TGTGCCAGCAGCTTATTCCCGGGACTAGCGGTATTCAATGAGCAGTTCTTC
NA	NA	TRBV2	TRBJ1-6	CASSAESNSPLHF	TGTGCCAGCAGTGCGGAGAGTAATTCACCCCTCCACTTT
NA	NA	TRBV19	TRBJ2-1	CASSIYSDYNEQFF	TGTGCCAGTAGTATCTACTCCGACTACAATGAGCAGTTCTTC
NA	NA	TRBV7-3	TRBJ2-7	CASSLTGGAGEGAQYF	TGTGCCAGCAGCTTAACGGGAGGGGCAGGGGAGGGTGCGCAGTACTTC
TRBD1	NA	TRBV29-1	TRBJ2-7	CSVSAQGALYEQYF	TGCAGCGTTAGTGCACAGGGGGCGCTTTACGAGCAGTACTTC
NA	NA	TRBV2	TRBJ1-2	CASSAGGEGYTF	TGTGCCAGCAGTGCCGGGGGCGAAGGCTACACCTTC
TRBD1	NA	TRBV3-1/TRBV3-2	TRBJ1-5	CASSHGRTGVSQPQHF	TGTGCCAGCAGCCACGGACGGACAGGGGTCAGTCAGCCCCAGCATTTT
TRBD2	few	TRBV29-1	TRBJ2-3	CSTRTSGSDTQYF	TGCAGCACTCGGACTAGCGGGAGTGATACGCAGTATTTT
NA	NA	TRBV5-1	TRBJ2-3	CASSLPPITDTQYF	TGCGCCAGCAGTTTACCACCCATCACAGATACGCAGTATTTT
TRBD1	NA	TRBV3-1/TRBV3-2	TRBJ1-4	CASSHGTSTGGFGEKLFF	TGTGCCAGCAGTCACGGGACCAGTACAGGGGGCTTTGGAGAAAAACTGTTTTTT
TRBD1	NA	TRBV15	TRBJ2-3	CATSRDFGTGSDTQYF	TGTGCCACCAGCAGAGATTTTGGGACAGGTAGTGATACGCAGTATTTT
NA	NA	TRBV28	TRBJ2-7	CASIRGGSSNEQYF	TGTGCCAGCATCAGGGGGGGGTCTAGCAACGAGCAGTACTTC
NA	few	TRBV30	TRBJ2-6	CAWISLRANVLTF	TGTGCCTGGATTTCGCTGAGGGCCAACGTCCTGACTTTC
NA	NA	TRBV9	TRBJ2-1	CASSVGAWAGGNAGAPPGNEQFF	TGTGCCAGCAGCGTAGGGGCTTGGGCAGGGGGTAATGCGGGAGCCCCCCCGGGCAATGAGCAGTTCTTC
TRBD1	NA	TRBV30	TRBJ1-2	CAWSGTGLYGYTF	TGTGCCTGGAGTGGGACAGGGCTCTATGGCTACACCTTC
TRBD1	NA	TRBV5-4	TRBJ2-5	CASSLGDRNQETQYF	TGTGCCAGCAGCTTGGGGGACAGGAACCAAGAGACCCAGTACTTC
NA	NA	TRBV5-4	TRBJ2-1	CASSSGSSYNEQFF	TGTGCCAGCAGCTCAGGGAGCTCCTACAATGAGCAGTTCTTC
NA	NA	TRBV5-4	TRBJ2-3	CASSLVRGGTDTQYF	TGTGCCAGCAGCCTGGTCAGGGGAGGCACAGATACGCAGTATTTT
TRBD1	NA	TRBV19	TRBJ2-3	CAPGTGVTDTQYF	TGTGCCCCCGGGACAGGGGTAACAGATACGCAGTATTTT
NA	NA	TRBV20-1	TRBJ2-3	CSASVGSGDTQYF	TGCAGTGCTAGTGTCGGGAGCGGTGATACGCAGTATTTT
TRBD2	NA	TRBV7-9	TRBJ2-1	CASSSLAESYNEQFF	TGTGCCAGCAGCTCCCTAGCGGAGTCATACAATGAGCAGTTCTTC
NA	NA	TRBV6-5	TRBJ1-1	CASSYSPSIGEAFF	TGTGCCAGCAGTTACTCGCCCTCCATCGGTGAAGCTTTCTTT
NA	few	TRBV9	TRBJ2-3	CASSANTYRGDTQYF	TGTGCCAGCAGCGCCAACACTTACCGAGGGGATACGCAGTATTTT
NA	NA	TRBV12-3/TRBV12-4	TRBJ2-1	CASSLTEGEQFF	TGTGCCAGCAGTTTGACCGAGGGCGAGCAGTTCTTC
NA	NA	TRBV19	TRBJ1-5	CASLGGSNQPQHF	TGTGCCAGCCTCGGGGGCAGCAATCAGCCCCAGCATTTT
NA	NA	TRBV20-1	TRBJ1-2	CSARDMGAQTF	TGCAGTGCTAGAGATATGGGGGCACAGACCTTC
NA	NA	TRBV27	TRBJ2-7	CASSRTESYEQYF	TGTGCCAGCAGTCGCACAGAGAGCTACGAGCAGTACTTC
TRBD1	NA	TRBV27	TRBJ2-7	CASSASGQGVLEQYF	TGTGCCAGCAGTGCATCGGGACAGGGTGTTCTCGAGCAGTACTTC
NA	few	TRBV6-6	TRBJ2-1	CASTKTNNEQFF	TGTGCCAGCACCAAGACTAACAATGAGCAGTTCTTC
TRBD1	few	TRBV5-1	TRBJ1-1	CASTLTGSGEAFF	TGCGCCAGCACCTTGACAGGGTCGGGTGAAGCTTTCTTT